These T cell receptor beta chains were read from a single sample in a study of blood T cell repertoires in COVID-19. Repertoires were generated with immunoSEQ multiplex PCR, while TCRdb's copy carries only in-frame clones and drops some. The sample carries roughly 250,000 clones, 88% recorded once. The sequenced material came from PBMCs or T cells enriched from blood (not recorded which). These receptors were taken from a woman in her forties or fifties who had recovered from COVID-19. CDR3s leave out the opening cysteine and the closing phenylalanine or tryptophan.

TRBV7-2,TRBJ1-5,ASSPDRNQPQH
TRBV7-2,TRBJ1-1,ASSPREDTEAF
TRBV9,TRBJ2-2,ASSVDQTGELF
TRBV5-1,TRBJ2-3,ASSPPNWASDTQY
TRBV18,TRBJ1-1,ASSPEESITEAF
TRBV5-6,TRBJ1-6,ASSGNSGQLNSPLH
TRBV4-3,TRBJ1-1,ASSQGRKNTEAF
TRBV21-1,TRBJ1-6,ASSKALYGGQNYYFYNSPLH
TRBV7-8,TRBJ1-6,ASSSQRQGDSPLH
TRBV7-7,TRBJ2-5,ASSRLVGETQY
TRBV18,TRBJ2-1,ASSPSRPGTSSYNEQF
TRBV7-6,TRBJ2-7,ASSPRGASYEQY
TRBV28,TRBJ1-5,ASSDSRGRQPQH
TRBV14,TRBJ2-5,ASSQDESRETQY
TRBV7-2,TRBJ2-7,ASSPGLAGVVGWDEQY
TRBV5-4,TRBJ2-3,ASRPRGGANTQY
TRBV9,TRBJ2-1,ASNRGTYNEQF
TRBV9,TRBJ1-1,ASSVLGNTEAF
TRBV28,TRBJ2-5,ASTRAGLARETQY
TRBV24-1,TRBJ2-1,ATSDSGLAGVSNEQF
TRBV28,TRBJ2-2,ASRTGHPTGGELF